Below are 26 T cell receptor delta chains sequenced from a single sample in a study of gamma-delta T cells after stem cell transplantation. TCRdb reapplied CATT to the RT-PCR reads. The data show approximately 2,600 delta-chain clones, 3.5% to 4.5% seen once. Sequencing was performed on gamma-delta T cells. The receptors were sampled from a human donor. It is not recorded whose cells these are; they may come from a transplant donor.

Points on this clone: With only one base between it and a far larger clone, this is likely a read error. The chain links TRDV2 to TRDJ1; TRDD3 matches 10 bases. V gave up 6 bases and J gave up 3 bases; unmatched junction bases: 18. The CDR3 is made up of 18 amino acids. Per germline, CDR1 GEAIGNYY and CDR2 EKD. The CDR3 DNA reads TGTGCCTGTTACCCTCTCTTGACGGGGGATACGCGGGCCGATAAACTCATCTTT. This codes for CACYPLLTGDTRADKLIF.

This clone is deemed medium-sized (0.01 to 0.1%). The chain is built from TRDV2 and TRDJ1; 13 bases match TRDD3. This CDR3 contains 17 residues. Germline V CDR1 and CDR2: GEAIGNYY, EKD. The trim removed 0 bases at V and 1 base at J, leaving 4 bases unmatched. Written as DNA, the CDR3 is TGTGCCTGTGACACCTTACTGGGGGATACGGGCACCGATAAACTCATCTTT. Translating gives CACDTLLGDTGTDKLIF.

Comment on this clone: The likely explanation is a read error, given a far larger clone one base away. The sample carries other DNA sequences with the same CDR3. The chain carries TRDV2 and TRDJ2, with 7 bases aligning to TRDD3. Per the germline V gene, CDR1 is GEAIGNYY and CDR2 is EKD. Unmatched junction bases numbered 6, after V lost 0 bases and J lost 6 bases. The CDR3 covers 15 residues. The CDR3 DNA follows: TGTGCCTGTGACACCCTGGGGGCTACCTCAGCACAACTCTTCTTT. It specifies CACDTLGATSAQLFF.

This clone was counted only a few times. A read error likely explains this, since a far larger clone differs by one base. The chain carries TRDV2 and TRDJ1; a weak D match, TRDD3 (6 bases). The CDR3 is made up of 16 amino acids. Germline V CDR1 and CDR2: GEAIGNYY, EKD. With 5 bases removed from V and 3 bases from J, the gap between germline ends came to 21 bases. CDR3 sequence reads: CACGTVGIPSADKLIF. The DNA for the CDR3 is TGTGCCTGTGGCACTGTGGGGATCCCGTCGGCCGATAAACTCATCTTT.

This clone was detected a few times. Relative to the germline gene, one junction end is altered; a read error may explain this. The CDR3 bases are TGTGCTCTTGGGGACTTTCCTTTCTGGGGGATTTACATCGATTGGGAGTCGTACACCGATAAACCCATCTTT. Its protein is CALGDFPFWGIYIDWESYTDKPIF. The V call is TRDV1, the J call TRDJ1; 9 nucleotides agree with TRDD3. Germline CDR1 and CDR2: TSWWSYY and QGS. The CDR3 spans 24 residues.

This clone qualifies as medium-sized. The rearrangement joins TRDV2 to TRDJ1; the D gene is possibly TRDD3 (5 bases). The CDR3 covers 18 residues. V lost 3 bases, J lost 6 bases, and 28 bases lay in between. Germline CDR1 is GEAIGNYY and CDR2 is EKD. DNA for the CDR3: TGTGCCTGTGACGACGTGAAAACCCCGAGGGGGGGGTCTAATAAACTCATCTTT. Its translation is CACDDVKTPRGGSNKLIF.

Concerning this clone itself: One end of the junction varies from germline; a read error may be responsible. The chain uses TRDV2 and TRDJ1, with 7 bases that match TRDD3. Germline CDR1 and CDR2: GEAIGNYY and EKD. The CDR3 sequence is 17 residues long. CDR3 bases: TGTGCCTGTGGCACCGTAAACGGGGGATCCCCCGGCGATAAACTCATCTTT. Amino acid sequence: CACGTVNGGSPGDKLIF.

The table lists this clone with a few counts. A far larger clone is off by one base, so a read error is likely. Other DNA sequences in the same sample also yield this CDR3. The chain employs TRDV2 and TRDJ1; 10 bases are shared with TRDD3. Looked up from germline, CDR1 is GEAIGNYY and CDR2 is EKD. This CDR3 is built from 18 residues. V shed 2 bases, J shed 0 bases, and the junction held 11 bases outside the gene matches. Written as DNA, the CDR3 is TGTGCCTGTGACAATATACTGGGGGATCCGAAGTACACCGATAAACTCATCTTT. It specifies CACDNILGDPKYTDKLIF.

This clone is medium-sized within its sample. The CDR3 coding sequence is TGTGCCTGTGACAGCCTTGACTTTCCTACACTGGGGGATACCGATAAACTCATCTTT. The encoded protein is CACDSLDFPTLGDTDKLIF. V gene TRDV2 combines with J gene TRDJ1, with 10 bases that match TRDD3. J gave up 2 bases and V 2 bases, and 16 bases lay outside the gene matches. Germline loops: CDR1 GEAIGNYY, CDR2 EKD. The CDR3 runs 19 residues.

This clone is termed medium-sized. The chain couples TRDV2 to TRDJ1; 7 nucleotides match TRDD3. The CDR3 covers 16 residues. After removal of 2 bases from V and 0 bases from J, the junction contained 8 bases not matched to a gene. Germline V gives CDR1 GEAIGNYY, CDR2 EKD. The CDR3 here is CACDNVGEAYTDKLIF. CDR3 in DNA: TGTGCCTGTGACAATGTGGGGGAAGCCTACACCGATAAACTCATCTTT.

This clone has only a few counts. The V and J genes are TRDV2 and TRDJ1, with D tentatively TRDD3 (5 bases). The V gene lost 1 base and the J gene lost 5 bases, with 34 bases spanning the gap. This CDR3 is built from 21 residues. CDR1 and CDR2 from the germline V gene are GEAIGNYY and EKD. CDR3 sequence (DNA): TGTGCCTGTGACACGCTCAGACACGGGATGGGTAGTACTCGTACTCCAGATAAACTCATCTTT. It codes for CACDTLRHGMGSTRTPDKLIF.

Sample share makes this clone large. Other DNA sequences in this sample translate to the same CDR3. V usage is TRDV2 and J usage is TRDJ1, with 9 bases aligning to TRDD3. With 0 bases clipped from V and 0 bases from J, the junction kept 13 bases outside the gene matches. There are 19 residues in the CDR3. The germline V gene has CDR1 GEAIGNYY and CDR2 EKD. CDR3 loop: CACDTMSTGGHKYTDKLIF. As DNA, the CDR3 is TGTGCCTGTGACACCATGAGTACTGGGGGACATAAGTACACCGATAAACTCATCTTT.

Turning to this clone: A far larger clone differs by one base, so this is likely a read error. The chain uses TRDV2 and TRDJ1; 13 bases line up with TRDD3. The trim removed 3 bases at V and 1 base at J, leaving 13 bases unmatched. Germline-derived CDR1 and CDR2 are GEAIGNYY and EKD. This CDR3 has 19 amino acids. The CDR3 DNA is TGTGCCTGTGACTCCTTACTGGGGGATACGCGGGCCCCCACCGATAAACTCATCTTT. Amino acids: CACDSLLGDTRAPTDKLIF.

This clone was seen more than once but under ten times. The genes are TRDV2 and TRDJ1; 11 nucleotides align to TRDD3. The CDR3 covers 15 residues. V dropped 0 bases and J dropped 5; count of bases not matched to a gene: 4. From germline, CDR1 is GEAIGNYY and CDR2 EKD. The CDR3 protein is CACDTWGIRGDKLIF. DNA for the CDR3: TGTGCCTGTGACACCTGGGGGATACGCGGAGATAAACTCATCTTT.

There are a few counts of this clone. This may come from a read error, since a much larger clone is one base off. The rearrangement joins TRDV2 to TRDJ1; 10 bases fit TRDD3. Germline CDR1 and CDR2: GEAIGNYY and EKD. The CDR3 covers 19 residues. This chain's CDR3 is CACGTVSTGGSTESGELIF. In DNA, the CDR3 is TGTGCCTGTGGCACCGTTAGTACTGGGGGATCGACAGAGTCTGGGGAACTCATCTTT.

The J gene is TRDJ1, the V gene TRDV2; 10 nucleotides match TRDD3. Germline V gives CDR1 GEAIGNYY, CDR2 EKD. The V gene end was trimmed by 1 base and the J gene end by 0 bases; junction bases not matched to a gene: 10. The CDR3 spans 18 residues. The CDR3 bases are TGTGCCTGTGACACGCTGGGGGATAAGGGGGCGTACACCGATAAACTCATCTTT. Translated, it gives CACDTLGDKGAYTDKLIF.

This clone occurred a few times. The chain joins TRDV2 to TRDJ1; 7 bases align to TRDD3. Germline V CDR1 and CDR2: GEAIGNYY, EKD. The V gene end was trimmed by 2 bases and the J gene end by 7 bases; junction bases not matched to a gene: 15. This CDR3 contains 16 residues. The CDR3 region is CACDIAGIEVMRKLIF. CDR3 coding DNA: TGTGCCTGTGACATCGCGGGGATAGAGGTTATGCGTAAACTCATCTTT.

This clone counts as medium-sized (0.01 to 0.1%). V is TRDV2 and J is TRDJ1; D remains unclear. Germline-derived CDR1 and CDR2 are GEAIGNYY and EKD. Trimming left V 0 bases short and J 0 bases short, with 7 bases between. The CDR3 loop spans 14 amino acids. The DNA of the CDR3 is TGTGCCTGTGACACCGTCGAGTACACCGATAAACTCATCTTT. This sequence encodes CACDTVEYTDKLIF.

This clone has just a few counts. The genes are TRDV2 and TRDJ1; 8 bases align to TRDD3. CDR3 length equals 20 residues. CDR1 GEAIGNYY and CDR2 EKD come from the germline V gene. The trim removed 6 bases at V and 0 bases at J, leaving 23 bases unmatched. The CDR3 loop reads CACSILGGMRPTRYTDKLIF. CDR3 nucleotide sequence: TGTGCCTGTTCTATACTGGGGGGCATGAGACCGACCAGATACACCGATAAACTCATCTTT.

This chain links TRDV2 with TRDJ1, with 10 bases aligning to TRDD3. The CDR3 sequence is 20 residues long. The germline V gene encodes CDR1 GEAIGNYY and CDR2 EKD. Losses at the gene ends were 0 bases for V and 1 base for J; bases not matched to a gene: 16. This chain's CDR3 is CACDTVLLQSGGYGTDKLIF. CDR3 DNA: TGTGCCTGTGACACCGTCCTACTACAGTCCGGGGGATACGGCACCGATAAACTCATCTTT.

This clone is medium-sized by share. The V and J genes are TRDV2 and TRDJ2; TRDD3 matches 8 bases. Germline CDR1 GEAIGNYY, CDR2 EKD. The CDR3 totals 15 residues. V was clipped by 0 bases and J by 5 bases; unmatched bases: 4. The CDR3 loop is CACDTVGDVTAQLFF. As DNA, the CDR3 is TGTGCCTGTGACACCGTGGGGGATGTAACAGCACAACTCTTCTTT.

Sample share makes this clone medium-sized (0.01 to 0.1%). The V call is TRDV2, the J call TRDJ1; the match to TRDD3 covers 9 bases. The CDR3 has 16 amino acids. Germline values: CDR1 GEAIGNYY, CDR2 EKD. With 0 bases clipped from V and 5 bases from J, the junction kept 9 bases outside the gene matches. The CDR3 region has the DNA TGTGCCTGTGACACCCTGGGGGATGGGGTATTGGATAAACTCATCTTT. Translation gives CACDTLGDGVLDKLIF.

This clone has just a few counts. The J gene is TRDJ1, the V gene TRDV2; 8 nucleotides match TRDD3. This CDR3 region has 15 residues. Germline V gene lookup returns CDR1 GEAIGNYY and CDR2 EKD. V lost 2 bases, J lost 0 bases, and 4 bases stayed unmatched. The CDR3 here is CACDNPGDNTDKLIF. The DNA for the CDR3 is TGTGCCTGTGACAATCCGGGGGATAACACCGATAAACTCATCTTT.

A few counts support this clone. CDR3: CACDTLGMGGLYTDKLIF. CDR3 DNA: TGTGCCTGTGACACCCTGGGGATGGGGGGCTTGTACACCGATAAACTCATCTTT. The rearrangement joins TRDV2 to TRDJ1; D perhaps matches TRDD3 (6 bases). Trimming took off 0 bases at V and 0 bases at J, with 19 bases between the two ends. Germline CDR1 GEAIGNYY, CDR2 EKD. This CDR3 has 18 amino acids.

As regards this clone: A single base separates this from a much larger clone, so it may be a read error. Different DNA sequences within this sample yield the same CDR3. The rearrangement links TRDV2 to TRDJ1, with D possibly matching TRDD2 (6 bases). Looked up from germline, CDR1 is GEAIGNYY and CDR2 is EKD. The CDR3 covers 17 residues. CDR3 amino acids: CACDTVRPTGYTDKLIF. DNA for the CDR3: TGCGCCTGTGACACCGTTCGTCCTACGGGATACACCGATAAACTCATCTTT.

This clone was seen only a few times. The chain has TRDV2 and TRDJ3, with TRDD3 matching over 12 bases. J gave up 0 bases and V 0 bases, and 11 bases lay outside the gene matches. The CDR3 extends over 22 amino acids. Germline V gene data show CDR1 as GEAIGNYY and CDR2 as EKD. CDR3 region: CACDTILLGDTGGSWDTRQMFF. Here the CDR3 DNA reads TGTGCCTGTGACACCATTCTACTGGGGGATACTGGCGGCTCCTGGGACACCCGACAGATGTTTTTC.